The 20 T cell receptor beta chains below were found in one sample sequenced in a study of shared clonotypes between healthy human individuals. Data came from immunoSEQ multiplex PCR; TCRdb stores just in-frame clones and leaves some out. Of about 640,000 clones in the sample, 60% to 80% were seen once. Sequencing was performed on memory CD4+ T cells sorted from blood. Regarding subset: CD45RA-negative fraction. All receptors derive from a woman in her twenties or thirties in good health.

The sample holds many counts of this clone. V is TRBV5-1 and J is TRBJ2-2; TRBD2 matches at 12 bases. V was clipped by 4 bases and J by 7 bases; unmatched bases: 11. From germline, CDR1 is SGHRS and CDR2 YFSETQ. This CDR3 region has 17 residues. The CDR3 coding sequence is TGCGCCAGCAGCGCCTTTCTAGCGGGAGGGCCCGGCGGGGAGCTGTTTTTT. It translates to CASSAFLAGGPGGELFF.

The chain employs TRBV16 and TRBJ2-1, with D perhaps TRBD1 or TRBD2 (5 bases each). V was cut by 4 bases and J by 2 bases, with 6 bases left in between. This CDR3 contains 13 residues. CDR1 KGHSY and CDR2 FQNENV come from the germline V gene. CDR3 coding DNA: TGTGCCAGCAGCCCGGGACCCTACAATGAGCAGTTCTTC. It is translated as CASSPGPYNEQFF.

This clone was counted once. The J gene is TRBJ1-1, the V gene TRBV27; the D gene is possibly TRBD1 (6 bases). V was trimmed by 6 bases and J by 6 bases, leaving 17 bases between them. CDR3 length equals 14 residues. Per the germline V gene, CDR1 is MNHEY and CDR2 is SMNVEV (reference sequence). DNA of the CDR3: TGTGCCAGCAGCCCACAGGGTCTCGCGGCTGAAGCTTTCTTT. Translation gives CASSPQGLAAEAFF.

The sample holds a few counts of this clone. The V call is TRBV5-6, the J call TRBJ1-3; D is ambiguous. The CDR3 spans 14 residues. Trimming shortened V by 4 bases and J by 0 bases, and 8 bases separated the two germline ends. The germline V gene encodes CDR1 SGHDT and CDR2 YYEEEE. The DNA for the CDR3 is TGTGCCAGCAGCCGCAAGGGCTCTGGAAACACCATATATTTT. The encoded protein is CASSRKGSGNTIYF.

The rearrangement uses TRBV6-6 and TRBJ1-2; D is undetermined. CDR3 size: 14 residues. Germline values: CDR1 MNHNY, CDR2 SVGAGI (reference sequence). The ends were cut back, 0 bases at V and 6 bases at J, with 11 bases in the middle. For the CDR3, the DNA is TGTGCCAGCAGTTACTCCTCCACAGCAGATGGCTACACCTTC. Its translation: CASSYSSTADGYTF.

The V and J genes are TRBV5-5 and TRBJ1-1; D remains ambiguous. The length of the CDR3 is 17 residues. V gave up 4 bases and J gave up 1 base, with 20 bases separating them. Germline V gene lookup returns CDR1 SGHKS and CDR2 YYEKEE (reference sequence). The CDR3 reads CASSRYTGQRGNTEAFF. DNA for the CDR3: TGTGCCAGCAGCCGGTACACGGGCCAGCGGGGGAACACTGAAGCTTTCTTT.

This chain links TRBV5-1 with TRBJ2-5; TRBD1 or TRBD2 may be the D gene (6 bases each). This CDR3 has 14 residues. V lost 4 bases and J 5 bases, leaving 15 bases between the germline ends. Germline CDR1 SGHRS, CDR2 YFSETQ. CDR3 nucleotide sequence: TGCGCCAGCAGCGGGGGGCACCTCGGGGAGACCCAGTACTTC. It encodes CASSGGHLGETQYF.

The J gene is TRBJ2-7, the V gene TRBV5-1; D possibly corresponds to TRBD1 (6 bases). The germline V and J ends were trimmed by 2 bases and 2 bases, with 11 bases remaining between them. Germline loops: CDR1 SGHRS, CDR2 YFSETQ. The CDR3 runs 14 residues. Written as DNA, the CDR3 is TGCGCCAGCAGCTTATTACAGGGACCCTACGAGCAGTACTTC. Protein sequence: CASSLLQGPYEQYF.

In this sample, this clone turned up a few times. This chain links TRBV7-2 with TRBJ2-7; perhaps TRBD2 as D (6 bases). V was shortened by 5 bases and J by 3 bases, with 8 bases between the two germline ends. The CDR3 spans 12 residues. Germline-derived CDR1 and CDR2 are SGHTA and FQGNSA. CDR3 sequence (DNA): TGTGCCAGCAGCATCGGGGGCTACGAGCAGTACTTC. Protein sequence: CASSIGGYEQYF. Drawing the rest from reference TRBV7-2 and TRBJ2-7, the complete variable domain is GAGVSQSPSNKVTEKGKDVELRCDPISGHTALYWYRQSLGQGLEFLIYFQGNSAPDKSGLPSDRFSAERTGGSVSTLTIQRTQQEDSAVYLCASSIGGYEQYFGPGTRLTVT.

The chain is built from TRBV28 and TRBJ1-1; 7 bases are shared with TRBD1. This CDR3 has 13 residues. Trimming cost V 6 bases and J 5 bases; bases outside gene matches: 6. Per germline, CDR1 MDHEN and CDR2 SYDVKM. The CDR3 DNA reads TGTGCCAGCAGAGACAGGGAGGGGACTGAAGCTTTCTTT. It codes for CASRDREGTEAFF.

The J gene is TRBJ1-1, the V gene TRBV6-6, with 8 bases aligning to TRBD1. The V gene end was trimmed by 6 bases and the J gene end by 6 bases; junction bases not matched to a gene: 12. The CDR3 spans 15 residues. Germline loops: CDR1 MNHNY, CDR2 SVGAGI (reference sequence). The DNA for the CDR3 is TGTGCCAGCAGCCCATCGGGACAGGCCACCGCTGAAGCTTTCTTT. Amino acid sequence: CASSPSGQATAEAFF.

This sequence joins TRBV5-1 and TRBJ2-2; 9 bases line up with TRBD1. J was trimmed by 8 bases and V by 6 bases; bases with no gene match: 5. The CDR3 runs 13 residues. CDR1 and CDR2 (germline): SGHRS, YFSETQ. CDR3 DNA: TGCGCCAGCACCGAGACAGGGGGAGGGGAGCTGTTTTTT. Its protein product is CASTETGGGELFF.

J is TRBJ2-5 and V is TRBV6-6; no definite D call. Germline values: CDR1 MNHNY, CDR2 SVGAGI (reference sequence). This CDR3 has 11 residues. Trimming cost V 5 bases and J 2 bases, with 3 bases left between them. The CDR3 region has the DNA TGTGCCAGCAGTGCGCAAGAGACCCAGTACTTC. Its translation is CASSAQETQYF.

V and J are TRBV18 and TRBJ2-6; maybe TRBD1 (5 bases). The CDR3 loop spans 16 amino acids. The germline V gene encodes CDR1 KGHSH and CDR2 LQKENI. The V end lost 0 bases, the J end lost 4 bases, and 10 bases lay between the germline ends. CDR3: CASSPPSRAGANVLTF. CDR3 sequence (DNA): TGTGCCAGCTCACCACCTAGCAGGGCCGGGGCCAACGTCCTGACTTTC.

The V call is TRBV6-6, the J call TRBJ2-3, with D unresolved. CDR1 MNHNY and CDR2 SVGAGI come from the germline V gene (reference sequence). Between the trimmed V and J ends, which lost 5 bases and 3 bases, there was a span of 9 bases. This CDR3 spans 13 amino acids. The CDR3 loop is CASSPRLTDTQYF. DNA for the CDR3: TGTGCCAGCAGTCCACGATTGACAGATACGCAGTATTTT.

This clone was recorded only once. CDR3 nucleotide sequence: TGTGCCAGCAGCTTGACTAACTATGGCTACACCTTC. Protein: CASSLTNYGYTF. This chain connects TRBV5-5 to TRBJ1-2; D unresolved. The CDR3 is 12 residues long. V was cut by 1 base and J by 0 bases, with 1 base left in between. Germline loops: CDR1 SGHKS, CDR2 YYEKEE (reference sequence).

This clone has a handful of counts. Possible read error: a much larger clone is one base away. This chain's CDR3 is CASSQQGNTEAFF. CDR3 DNA sequence: TGTGCCAGCAGCCAACAGGGTAACACTGAAGCTTTCTTT. The gene calls are TRBV6-6 and TRBJ1-1, with a tentative D call TRBD1 (6 bases). CDR1 is MNHNY and CDR2 is SVGAGI in the germline V gene (reference sequence). V was cut by 6 bases and J by 2 bases, with 10 bases left in between. The CDR3 length is 13 residues.

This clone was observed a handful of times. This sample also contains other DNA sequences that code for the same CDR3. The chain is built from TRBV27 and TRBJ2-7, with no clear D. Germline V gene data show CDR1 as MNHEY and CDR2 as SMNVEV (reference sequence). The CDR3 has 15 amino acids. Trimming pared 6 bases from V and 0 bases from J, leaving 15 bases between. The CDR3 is CASRTLAGDSYEQYF. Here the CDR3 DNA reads TGTGCCAGCAGAACCTTGGCAGGCGACTCCTACGAGCAGTACTTC.

CDR3 in amino acids: CASSRTSGRAHEQYF. The CDR3 coding sequence is TGTGCCAGCAGTCGAACTAGCGGGAGGGCCCACGAGCAGTACTTC. The rearrangement links TRBV7-9 to TRBJ2-7; TRBD2 matches 13 bases. V dropped 6 bases and J dropped 5; count of bases not matched to a gene: 7. The germline V gene encodes CDR1 SEHNR and CDR2 FQNEAQ (reference sequence). The length of the CDR3 is 15 residues.

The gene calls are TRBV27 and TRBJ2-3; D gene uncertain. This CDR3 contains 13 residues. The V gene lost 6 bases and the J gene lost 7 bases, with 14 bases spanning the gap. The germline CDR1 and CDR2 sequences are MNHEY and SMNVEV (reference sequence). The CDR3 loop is CASSKGMENTQYF. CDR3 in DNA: TGTGCCAGCAGCAAAGGGATGGAAAATACGCAGTATTTT.